The 16 T cell receptor beta chains below come from one sample, sequenced in a study of cytomegalovirus exposure and HLA in healthy donors. Use of 60 Vbeta and 13 Jbeta primers characterized the PCR. TCRdb keeps only in-frame clones here, not all; method: immunoSEQ multiplex PCR. The data show 30,000 to 40,000 clones, with less than 85% seen just once and 6% held by the top ten. Sequenced sample: PBMCs. The receptors were gathered from a male donor in good health and CMV-seronegative.

The chain is built from TRBV4-1 and TRBJ2-5; D may be TRBD2 (7 bases). CDR1 and CDR2 from the germline V gene are MGHRA and YSYEKL. V gave up 4 bases and J gave up 2 bases, with 20 bases separating them. The CDR3 has 17 residues. The CDR3 loop is CASSPSKGGLKQETQYF. Written as DNA, the CDR3 is TGCGCCAGCAGCCCTTCAAAGGGGGGGCTGAAGCAAGAGACCCAGTACTTC.

This chain connects TRBV15 to TRBJ2-7; D possibly corresponds to TRBD1 (5 bases). Trimming removed 8 bases at V and 1 base at J, with 15 bases between. Looked up from germline, CDR1 is LNHNV and CDR2 is YYDKDF (reference sequence). The CDR3 covers 14 residues. The CDR3 sequence: CATSPGRQSYEQYF. The DNA for the CDR3 is TGTGCCACCTCCCCCGGAAGACAGTCCTACGAGCAGTACTTC.

This clone has more than one count but fewer than ten. The chain employs TRBV19 and TRBJ2-3; 8 bases fit TRBD1. Germline V gene data show CDR1 as LNHDA and CDR2 as SQIVND (reference sequence). The CDR3 loop spans 12 amino acids. V gave up 9 bases and J gave up 1 base; unmatched junction bases: 0. CDR3 nucleotide sequence: TGTGCCAGGACAGGGGGCACAGATACGCAGTATTTT. Its translation is CARTGGTDTQYF.

The chain couples TRBV5-1 to TRBJ2-6; TRBD1 agrees at 7 bases. The germline V gene encodes CDR1 SGHRS and CDR2 YFSETQ. V gave up 1 base and J gave up 0 bases; unmatched junction bases: 4. The CDR3 is 17 residues long. The CDR3 sequence: CASSLTGAGSGANVLTF. DNA for the CDR3: TGCGCCAGCAGCTTGACAGGGGCCGGCTCTGGGGCCAACGTCCTGACTTTC.

This sequence joins TRBV19 and TRBJ1-1, with 10 bases identical to TRBD1. V lost 6 bases and J lost 0; bases outside the gene matches: 7. Germline CDR1 LNHDA, CDR2 SQIVND (reference sequence). CDR3 size: 16 residues. CDR3 region: CASSFGTGDMNTEAFF. The DNA for the CDR3 is TGTGCCAGTAGCTTCGGGACAGGGGACATGAACACTGAAGCTTTCTTT.

This clone is a singleton in its sample. The J gene is TRBJ1-1, the V gene TRBV29-1; D is perhaps TRBD1 (6 bases). CDR3 length: 13 amino acids. Germline V CDR1 and CDR2: SQVTM, ANQGSEA. V lost 7 bases and J 1 base, leaving 13 bases between the germline ends. The CDR3 loop reads CSAREGGNTEAFF. As DNA, the CDR3 is TGCAGCGCCCGTGAAGGGGGGAACACTGAAGCTTTCTTT. Using reference TRBV29-1 and TRBJ1-1 for the parts outside the CDR3, the full variable domain is SAVISQKPSRDICQRGTSLTIQCQVDSQVTMMFWYRQQPGQSLTLIATANQGSEATYESGFVIDKFPISRPNLTFSTLTVSNMSPEDSSIYLCSAREGGNTEAFFGQGTRLTVV.

The chain links TRBV9 to TRBJ2-3; D is uncertain. The CDR3 length is 15 residues. Trimming took off 0 bases at V and 0 bases at J, with 8 bases between the two ends. In germline, CDR1 is SGDLS, CDR2 YYNGEE. CDR3 loop: CASSVAPTSTDTQYF. The CDR3 nucleotides are TGTGCCAGCAGCGTAGCTCCGACTAGCACAGATACGCAGTATTTT. Supplemented by reference TRBV9 and TRBJ2-3, the full variable domain reads DSGVTQTPKHLITATGQRVTLRCSPRSGDLSVYWYQQSLDQGLQFLIQYYNGEERAKGNILERFSAQQFPDLHSELNLSSLELGDSALYFCASSVAPTSTDTQYFGPGTRLTVL.

The CDR3 DNA reads as TGTGCCAGCTCCCTCGGGGGGACGACATGGCTCGAGCAGTACTTC. Encoded protein: CASSLGGTTWLEQYF. The gene calls are TRBV18 and TRBJ2-7; 7 bases are shared with TRBD2. Germline V gene lookup returns CDR1 KGHSH and CDR2 LQKENI. With V trimmed by 6 bases and J by 6 bases, 14 bases remained unmatched. The CDR3 loop spans 15 amino acids.

This clone was counted once. The chain recombines TRBV9 with TRBJ2-1; 10 bases are a match to TRBD2. The junction had 8 bases not matched to a gene; V was cut back by 4 bases and J by 7 bases. Germline CDR1 SGDLS, CDR2 YYNGEE. The length of the CDR3 is 15 residues. The CDR3 region has the DNA TGTGCCAGCAGCCAGGGGGGTAGCGGGAGGAATGAGCAGTTCTTC. Translating gives CASSQGGSGRNEQFF.

The rearrangement links TRBV4-1 to TRBJ2-1; D is ambiguous. This CDR3 contains 14 residues. From germline, CDR1 is MGHRA and CDR2 YSYEKL. The V and J ends lost 0 bases and 8 bases respectively, with 11 bases between them. The CDR3 DNA follows: TGCGCCAGCAGCCAAGACCCCAGGCCGTATGAGCAGTTCTTC. Translation: CASSQDPRPYEQFF.

The rearrangement links TRBV6-1 to TRBJ2-7, with D possibly matching TRBD1 (6 bases). Trimming took 0 bases from V and 4 from J, leaving 10 bases between them. The CDR3 length is 14 residues. Germline CDR1 is MNHNS and CDR2 is SASEGT. The CDR3 DNA sequence: TGTGCCAGCAGTGAAGCCACAGGGTCATACGAGCAGTACTTC. The encoded protein is CASSEATGSYEQYF.

CDR3 DNA: TGTGCCAGCAGTTACGGGAGGGGGGGTTGGGAGACCCAGTACTTC. Its protein product is CASSYGRGGWETQYF. The chain recombines TRBV6-5 with TRBJ2-5, with D perhaps matching TRBD2 (7 bases). The CDR3 extends over 15 amino acids. The germline gives CDR1 MNHEY, CDR2 SVGAGI. Trimming stripped 2 bases from V and 5 bases from J, with 15 bases between.

CDR3 protein: CASRQRNEKLFF. CDR3 in DNA: TGTGCCAGTAGGCAGCGTAATGAAAAACTGTTTTTT. The V and J genes are TRBV19 and TRBJ1-4; D is unclear. Looked up from germline, CDR1 is LNHDA and CDR2 is SQIVND (reference sequence). The V and J ends lost 6 bases and 4 bases respectively, with 6 bases between them. The CDR3 has 12 amino acids. Variable domain in full (rest from reference TRBV19 and TRBJ1-4): DGGITQSPKYLFRKEGQNVTLSCEQNLNHDAMYWYRQDPGQGLRLIYYSQIVNDFQKGDIAEGYSVSREKKESFPLTVTSAQKNPTAFYLCASRQRNEKLFFGSGTQLSVL.

Concerning this clone: A read error may produce the germline difference seen at one junction end. This chain links TRBV6-4 with TRBJ1-1; 7 nucleotides line up with TRBD1. CDR1 is MRHNA and CDR2 is SNTAGT in the germline V gene. The CDR3 covers 13 residues. As DNA, the CDR3 is TGTGCCAGCAGTGACTCGCGGGACAGTTTACCGCTCTTT. Translated: CASSDSRDSLPLF.

The chain has TRBV27 and TRBJ2-1; D gene uncertain. Trimming took off 6 bases at V and 0 bases at J, with 12 bases between the two ends. The CDR3 runs 15 residues. Germline CDR1 and CDR2: MNHEY and SMNVEV (reference sequence). The CDR3 here is CASRDNWSSYNEQFF. The CDR3 DNA reads TGTGCCAGCAGGGATAACTGGAGCTCCTACAATGAGCAGTTCTTC.

The chain uses TRBV19 and TRBJ1-2; D is unresolved. The CDR3 covers 16 residues. Deletions cut 1 base from V and 1 base from J, with 13 bases between. CDR1 is LNHDA, CDR2 SQIVND, per germline (reference sequence). The CDR3 sequence is CASSIAAGAYNYGYTF. The CDR3 coding sequence is TGTGCCAGTAGTATAGCGGCAGGTGCTTATAACTATGGCTACACCTTC.